The rows below give T cell receptor beta chains drawn from one sample of a study of control samples from healthy donors and cancer patients. The table came from immunoSEQ multiplex PCR; TCRdb's copy has only in-frame clones and leaves some out. The sample consists of 150,000 or so clones, just over 90% of them appearing once. Sequencing was performed on blood. Receptors were obtained from a woman aged 60-70 years in good health. Each CDR3 is given with its conserved first and last residue. The D gene is left open where the match is weak. A row's size may be missing; if present it is once, few, many or a size class.

14	once	.	TRBJ1-2	TRBV2	TGTGCCAGCAAGGCTGACGGAGACTACTATGGCTACACCTTC	CASKADGDYYGYTF
16	.	TRBD1	TRBJ2-2	TRBV3-1/TRBV3-2	TGTGCCAGCAGCCTCGGACAGGGGGCGAACACCGGGGAGCTGTTTTTT	CASSLGQGANTGELFF
17	.	TRBD2	TRBJ2-7	TRBV5-1	TGCGCCAGCAGCCGGACTAGCGGGACCTCGAGCTCCTACGAGCAGTACTTC	CASSRTSGTSSSYEQYF
18	.	TRBD2	TRBJ2-3	TRBV9	TGTGCCAGCAGCGTCCTGGACTCTAGCGGATCTAGCACAGATACGCAGTATTTT	CASSVLDSSGSSTDTQYF
13	few	.	TRBJ1-1	TRBV2	TGTGCCAGCAGTGTAGGTGGGAACACTGAAGCTTTCTTT	CASSVGGNTEAFF
14	.	.	TRBJ1-5	TRBV19	TGTGCCAGTAATAGCAGCCCGAGCGGTCAGCCCCAGCATTTT	CASNSSPSGQPQHF
13	.	.	TRBJ1-6	TRBV14	TGTGCCAGCAGAGACTTGGATAATTCACCCCTCCACTTT	CASRDLDNSPLHF
16	.	.	TRBJ1-1	TRBV18	TGTGCCAGCTCACCACCCGGCGCGGACGCGAACACTGAAGCTTTCTTT	CASSPPGADANTEAFF
15	.	TRBD1	TRBJ1-5	TRBV27	TGTGCCAGCAGCGGGGGACAGGGGTTCAGTCAGCCCCAGCATTTT	CASSGGQGFSQPQHF
12	.	.	TRBJ2-3	TRBV7-9	TGTGCCAGCAGCGCCCTATATGGGAGGCAGTATTTT	CASSALYGRQYF
16	.	TRBD2	TRBJ2-3	TRBV7-8	TGTGCCAGCAGCTCCAGAGCGGGGGGGAGCCCAGATACGCAGTATTTT	CASSSRAGGSPDTQYF
17	.	TRBD1	TRBJ1-2	TRBV18	TGTGCCAGCTCACTCGGACAGGGCGGCAAGCGGGGCTATGGCTACACCTTC	CASSLGQGGKRGYGYTF
15	once	TRBD2	TRBJ2-2	TRBV5-1	TGCGCCAGCAGTTCCGGGACTACGAACACCGGGGAGCTGTTTTTT	CASSSGTTNTGELFF
15	.	.	TRBJ1-1	TRBV13	TGTGCCAGCAGCTTAGTTTTCACCGAACGGACTGAAGCTTTCTTT	CASSLVFTERTEAFF
15	.	.	TRBJ1-6	TRBV27	TGTGCCAGCACCACGAGTTGGACTCATAATTCACCCCTCCACTTT	CASTTSWTHNSPLHF
13	.	TRBD1	TRBJ1-2	TRBV12-3/TRBV12-4	TGTGCCAGCAGGCTGACAGGGAGCTATGGCTACACCTTC	CASRLTGSYGYTF
15	.	TRBD1	TRBJ2-7	TRBV27	TGTGCCAGCAGTTTATCTGGGACAGGGGGACATTCACAGTACTTC	CASSLSGTGGHSQYF
16	.	TRBD2	TRBJ2-1	TRBV6-5	TGTGCCAGCAGTTACTCGGGACTATATGTTAAGGATGAGCAGTTCTTC	CASSYSGLYVKDEQFF
14	.	TRBD1	TRBJ2-7	TRBV5-1	TGCGCCAGCAGCGTGGGACAGCCATCCTACGAGCAGTACTTC	CASSVGQPSYEQYF
16	.	.	TRBJ2-2	TRBV9	TGTGCCAGCAGCGTTAGGGGCGGTGCGAACACCGGGGAGCTGTTTTTT	CASSVRGGANTGELFF
14	.	.	TRBJ1-4	TRBV7-2	TGTGCCAGCAGCTCCCGCGCAACTAATGAAAAACTGTTTTTT	CASSSRATNEKLFF
15	.	.	TRBJ2-3	TRBV7-2	TGTGCCAGCAGCCGCTACACTACTAGCACAGATACGCAGTATTTT	CASSRYTTSTDTQYF
13	.	TRBD1	TRBJ1-2	TRBV18	TGTGCCAGCTCACCCCGACAGGGGTATGGCTACACCTTC	CASSPRQGYGYTF
15	once	TRBD2	TRBJ2-1	TRBV4-3	TGCGCCAGCAGCCTGCGGAGCGGGGGCCTCAATGAGCAGTTCTTC	CASSLRSGGLNEQFF
14	.	.	TRBJ2-3	TRBV7-9	TGTGCCAGCAGCTTATTAGTGGGACCGGATACGCAGTATTTT	CASSLLVGPDTQYF
17	once	.	TRBJ2-4	TRBV6-2/TRBV6-3	TGTGCCAGCAGTTATCCTAGTAGGGTTCTCGCCAAAAACATTCAGTACTTC	CASSYPSRVLAKNIQYF
16	few	TRBD1	TRBJ1-1	TRBV5-6	TGTGCCAGCAGCTTGCGAGGACAGGGGCAGTACACTGAAGCTTTCTTT	CASSLRGQGQYTEAFF
12	.	.	TRBJ2-1	TRBV11-2	TGTGCCAGCAGCCCAATTGCTCGTGAGCAGTTCTTC	CASSPIAREQFF
18	.	TRBD1	TRBJ1-3	TRBV10-3	TGTGCCACCCACCCCGGGACAGGGGACTCTTACTCTGGAAACACCATATATTTT	CATHPGTGDSYSGNTIYF